This T cell receptor beta chain was recorded in a study of HIV-infected patients and healthy controls. General study results and limits: With just sixteen HIV-infected individuals processed, the findings' generality was considered strongly limited. HIV-associated CDR3 frequencies dropped significantly during therapy; CMV-associated ones, mostly rising, changed nonsignificantly. Healthy controls carried many MAIT alpha-chain CDR3s, while HIV+ repertoires had few.

Comments on this clonotype: Its antigen is unidentified.

Around 450 ng RNA was reverse transcribed with alpha and beta constant-region primers. Alpha and beta chain libraries were made separately by chain-specific third strand synthesis with multiplexing indices. From the 5' RACE reads, TCRdb called clonotypes with MiXCR, one entry per CDR3 protein. This table holds almost 25,000 distinct CDR3 sequences, 8.5% to 9% found once. Germline CDR1 and CDR2: MDHEN and SYDVKM. J gave up 7 bases and V 5 bases, and 8 bases lay outside the gene matches. The CDR3 sequence is 15 residues long. The repertoire came from unfractionated whole blood and reflected all unsorted peripheral T cells. The RNA source was a roughly 2.3 ml peripheral blood draw.

The sequenced sample was blood. This rearrangement joins TRBV28 to TRBJ1-4; 9 bases fit TRBD1. The receptor comes from an adult in good health. In nucleotides, the CDR3 is TGTGCCAGCAGTCCCTCACAGGGGGCGCTTGAAAAACTGTTTTTT. Amino acid sequence: CASSPSQGALEKLFF.